The T cell receptor (beta chain) under discussion was sequenced for a study of shared clonotypes between healthy human individuals. Study observations and caveats: There were few donors, and this limited the genetic and exposure-history diversity represented. Shared clonotypes: 4.5% to 6% naive CD4, under 4% naive CD8, roughly 2.2% memory CD4, under 0.45% memory CD8.

This CDR3 is 13 amino acids long. V was shortened by 0 bases and J by 3 bases, with 6 bases between the two germline ends. Germline CDR1 reads LNHNV; CDR2 reads YYDKDF (reference sequence). Only in-frame clones appear in the TCRdb table, and some are missing; sequencing was by immunoSEQ multiplex PCR. This sample has about 1.4 million clones, with around 97% found just once. About this clone itself: As yet, its antigen is unknown.

Splitting of CD4+ cells produced CD45RA+ naive and CD45RA-negative memory subsets. This sequence originates from a man aged 30-40 years in good health. The V call is TRBV15, the J call TRBJ2-7; D uncertain. What was sequenced was naive CD4+ T cells sorted from blood. Sample subset: CD45RA+ positively selected. The CDR3 protein is CATSREKGYEQYF. CDR3 coding DNA: TGTGCCACCAGCAGAGAAAAGGGCTACGAGCAGTACTTC.